One and the same sample provided the 24 T cell receptor beta chains below, sequenced in a study of cytomegalovirus exposure and HLA in healthy donors. Researchers ran the PCR with 60 Vbeta and 13 Jbeta primers. Assay: immunoSEQ multiplex PCR; the TCRdb copy retains only in-frame clones and omits some. The table lists roughly 120,000 clones, 76% of them singletons, with 15% to 20% in the top ten. The sample taken for sequencing was PBMCs. The source of these receptors is a man aged 50 to 59 in good health and CMV-seropositive.

This clone occurred a few times. Germline and junction disagree at one end, which may indicate a read error. J is TRBJ2-7 and V is TRBV7-7; TRBD2 matches at 7 bases. Germline CDR1 and CDR2: SSHAT and FNYEAQ (reference sequence). CDR3 length: 14 amino acids. The CDR3 DNA reads as TGTGCTAGCAGCTTAGAGGGTTCTAGCGGCGAGCAGTACTTC. Amino acids: CASSLEGSSGEQYF.

This chain connects TRBV2 to TRBJ1-2; TRBD1 matches 9 bases. Unmatched junction bases numbered 13, after V lost 5 bases and J lost 0 bases. CDR1 and CDR2 from the germline V gene are SNHLY and FYNNEI. The CDR3 extends over 18 amino acids. CDR3 DNA: TGTGCCAGCAGTCAGCCCGGACAGGGGACGTCCACTAACTATGGCTACACCTTC. It yields the protein CASSQPGQGTSTNYGYTF.

The chain recombines TRBV9 with TRBJ2-3; possible D gene TRBD1, 6 bases. The CDR3 loop spans 15 amino acids. Per germline, CDR1 SGDLS and CDR2 YYNGEE. Between the trimmed V and J ends, which lost 0 bases and 0 bases, there was a span of 8 bases. This CDR3 reads CASSVGGGSTDTQYF. CDR3 DNA: TGTGCCAGCAGCGTAGGAGGGGGAAGCACAGATACGCAGTATTTT. Based on the CDR3 plus reference TRBV9 and TRBJ2-3, the full variable domain is DSGVTQTPKHLITATGQRVTLRCSPRSGDLSVYWYQQSLDQGLQFLIQYYNGEERAKGNILERFSAQQFPDLHSELNLSSLELGDSALYFCASSVGGGSTDTQYFGPGTRLTVL.

The DNA of the CDR3 is TGTGCCAGCAGCTTATCTAGCGGGAGGGCCCAAGGCGAGCAGTACTTC. It encodes CASSLSSGRAQGEQYF. The chain carries TRBV7-2 and TRBJ2-7; 12 bases align to TRBD2. Germline-derived CDR1 and CDR2 are SGHTA and FQGNSA. This CDR3 is 16 amino acids long. The V segment lost 2 bases and the J segment 6 bases; nucleotides outside the gene matches: 8.

This chain connects TRBV2 to TRBJ1-2; 12 nucleotides match TRBD1. The CDR3 is 16 residues long. Germline V gene data show CDR1 as SNHLY and CDR2 as FYNNEI. V was clipped by 1 base and J by 4 bases; unmatched bases: 4. The CDR3 region has the DNA TGTGCCAGCAGTGAAGGGGCGGGACAGGGGGCCTATGGCTACACCTTC. Translating it yields CASSEGAGQGAYGYTF.

The rearrangement uses TRBV7-2 and TRBJ2-3; 8 positions match TRBD2. This CDR3 spans 14 amino acids. V lost 2 bases and J lost 3; bases outside the gene matches: 1. Germline loops: CDR1 SGHTA, CDR2 FQGNSA. CDR3 in amino acids: CASSLTGGTDTQYF. The DNA of the CDR3 is TGTGCCAGCAGCTTAACGGGGGGGACAGATACGCAGTATTTT.

CDR3 region: CASSFDREREKLFF. The CDR3 bases are TGCGCCAGCAGCTTTGACAGGGAGCGTGAAAAACTGTTTTTT. This chain joins TRBV5-1 and TRBJ1-4, with 7 bases lining up with TRBD1. The length of the CDR3 is 14 residues. The V gene's germline CDR1 is SGHRS and CDR2 YFSETQ. Trimming cost V 2 bases and J 7 bases; bases outside gene matches: 5.

The chain links TRBV6-1 to TRBJ2-7, with 7 bases lining up with TRBD1. Unmatched junction bases numbered 2, after V lost 6 bases and J lost 0 bases. This CDR3 comprises 13 residues. Germline values: CDR1 MNHNS, CDR2 SASEGT. CDR3 nucleotide sequence: TGTGCCAGCAGGGGGGACAGCTCCTACGAGCAGTACTTC. This codes for CASRGDSSYEQYF.

This clone appeared a single time. The rearrangement joins TRBV6-5 to TRBJ2-5; a weak D match, TRBD1 (5 bases). Germline-derived CDR1 and CDR2 are MNHEY and SVGAGI. The CDR3 contains 13 residues. Trimming cost V 5 bases and J 2 bases, with 9 bases left between them. Written as DNA, the CDR3 is TGTGCCAGCAGTCTCGACAGTCAAGAGACCCAGTACTTC. This encodes CASSLDSQETQYF.

The chain has TRBV6-5 and TRBJ2-3; 10 bases agree with TRBD1. The trim removed 0 bases at V and 3 bases at J, leaving 3 bases unmatched. This CDR3 is 16 amino acids long. The germline V gene has CDR1 MNHEY and CDR2 SVGAGI. The CDR3 coding sequence is TGTGCCAGCAGTTACTCGGGGGGACAGGGGACAGATACGCAGTATTTT. Its translation is CASSYSGGQGTDTQYF.

The V gene is TRBV6-6, the J gene TRBJ2-2, with 7 bases that match TRBD2. Germline V gene sequence: CDR1 MNHNY, CDR2 SVGAGI (reference sequence). There are 15 residues in the CDR3. Unmatched junction bases numbered 13, after V lost 8 bases and J lost 7 bases. The CDR3, as DNA: TGTGCCAGCGAGGAGAGCAGGGACTACCTCGGGGAGCTGTTTTTT. Translating gives CASEESRDYLGELFF.

This rearrangement joins TRBV5-1 to TRBJ2-2; D unresolved. Trimming took 5 bases from V and 0 from J, leaving 8 bases between them. The CDR3 is 14 residues long. Germline V gene sequence: CDR1 SGHRS, CDR2 YFSETQ. The DNA for the CDR3 is TGCGCCAGCAGTGGGCAGGCGAACACCGGGGAGCTGTTTTTT. It encodes CASSGQANTGELFF.

V and J are TRBV6-1 and TRBJ2-7; 12 nucleotides line up with TRBD2. The V gene's germline CDR1 is MNHNS and CDR2 SASEGT. Trimming took 6 bases from V and 1 from J; bases not matched to a gene: 4. The CDR3 has 15 amino acids. This chain's CDR3 is CASRITSGGSYEQYF. The CDR3 bases are TGTGCCAGCAGGATTACTAGCGGGGGGTCCTACGAGCAGTACTTC.

The chain combines TRBV2 with TRBJ1-1, with D perhaps TRBD1 (5 bases). Germline loops: CDR1 SNHLY, CDR2 FYNNEI. Trimming shortened V by 6 bases and J by 4 bases, and 15 bases separated the two germline ends. CDR3 size: 14 residues. In nucleotides, the CDR3 is TGTGCCAGCAGCGTCTTGTCCGGGGGCACTGAAGCTTTCTTT. It is translated as CASSVLSGGTEAFF.

CDR3 protein: CASSSPDSYEQYF. CDR3 DNA: TGTGCCAGCAGTTCTCCCGACAGCTACGAGCAGTACTTC. The chain joins TRBV2 to TRBJ2-5; tentative D call: TRBD1 (5 bases). The closer fit of TRBJ2-7 to the DNA end suggests the J call may be wrong. The CDR3 spans 13 residues. In germline, CDR1 is SNHLY, CDR2 FYNNEI.

V and J are TRBV21-1 and TRBJ2-7; TRBD1, as called in the table, went unchecked against the DNA. TRBV21-1 has pseudogene status. The CDR3 runs to 16 residues. CDR3 loop: CASSKVRQGRDYEQYF. The DNA of the CDR3 is TGTGCCAGCAGCAAAGTCCGACAGGGGAGGGACTACGAGCAGTACTTC.

This clone was detected a few times. The J gene is TRBJ1-3, the V gene TRBV7-6; 7 nucleotides align to TRBD1. V gave up 4 bases and J gave up 4 bases; unmatched junction bases: 7. Germline CDR1 SGHVS, CDR2 FNYEAQ. The CDR3 is made up of 15 amino acids. The CDR3 sequence is CASSSNTGAGNTIYF. CDR3 DNA: TGTGCCAGCAGCTCCAACACAGGGGCAGGAAACACCATATATTTT.

This rearrangement joins TRBV5-6 to TRBJ1-2; 10 bases line up with TRBD1. J was trimmed by 4 bases and V by 0 bases; bases with no gene match: 6. The CDR3 runs 16 residues. Germline CDR1 and CDR2: SGHDT and YYEEEE. The CDR3 sequence: CASSLAVTGGFYGYTF. In DNA, the CDR3 is TGTGCCAGCAGCTTGGCCGTGACAGGGGGCTTCTATGGCTACACCTTC.

The chain is built from TRBV7-9 and TRBJ2-1, with D possibly TRBD2 on 5 matching bases. The germline CDR1 and CDR2 sequences are SEHNR and FQNEAQ (reference sequence). V was trimmed by 5 bases and J by 2 bases, leaving 13 bases between them. There are 15 residues in the CDR3. The CDR3 DNA reads TGTGCCAGCAGCCCACCCGGCGGGCCCTACAATGAGCAGTTCTTC. This sequence encodes CASSPPGGPYNEQFF.

V gene TRBV15 combines with J gene TRBJ1-1, with TRBD1 as a possible D gene (5 bases). In germline, CDR1 is LNHNV, CDR2 YYDKDF (reference sequence). This CDR3 contains 15 residues. Deletions cut 5 bases from V and 0 bases from J, with 13 bases between. The CDR3 spells CATSRGGGLNTEAFF. Written as DNA, the CDR3 is TGTGCCACCAGCCGCGGCGGGGGTCTGAACACTGAAGCTTTCTTT.

This sequence joins TRBV20-1 and TRBJ1-1; D perhaps matches TRBD1 (5 bases). The ends were cut back, 3 bases at V and 7 bases at J, with 9 bases in the middle. The CDR3 spans 11 residues. The germline V gene encodes CDR1 DFQATT and CDR2 SNEGSKA (reference sequence). The CDR3 is CSARAGGEAFF. The CDR3 nucleotides read TGCAGTGCTAGGGCGGGGGGTGAAGCTTTCTTT.

V gene TRBV7-2 combines with J gene TRBJ2-3; 8 bases line up with TRBD2. Losses at the gene ends were 0 bases for V and 7 bases for J; bases not matched to a gene: 6. There are 15 residues in the CDR3. Germline V gives CDR1 SGHTA, CDR2 FQGNSA. The CDR3 DNA follows: TGTGCCAGCAGCTTAGCGTCGGGGGGGGAAAATACGCAGTATTTT. This translates into CASSLASGGENTQYF.

The DNA for the CDR3 is TGTGCCAGCAGTTTATCAGGGGGCCCCCGCTCGGGGCAGTTCTTC. Its protein is CASSLSGGPRSGQFF. This sequence joins TRBV28 and TRBJ2-1; 8 bases align to TRBD1. Per the germline V gene, CDR1 is MDHEN and CDR2 is SYDVKM. J gave up 12 bases and V 1 base, and 11 bases lay outside the gene matches. This CDR3 has 15 amino acids.

The chain carries TRBV6-1 and TRBJ2-7, with 7 bases fitting TRBD1. The CDR3 sequence is 14 residues long. CDR1 and CDR2 (germline): MNHNS, SASEGT. The J segment lost 4 bases and the V segment lost 5 bases, leaving 8 bases of the junction unmatched. CDR3 sequence reads: CASSFRDRPYEQYF. CDR3 sequence (DNA): TGTGCCAGCAGTTTCCGGGACAGACCATACGAGCAGTACTTC.